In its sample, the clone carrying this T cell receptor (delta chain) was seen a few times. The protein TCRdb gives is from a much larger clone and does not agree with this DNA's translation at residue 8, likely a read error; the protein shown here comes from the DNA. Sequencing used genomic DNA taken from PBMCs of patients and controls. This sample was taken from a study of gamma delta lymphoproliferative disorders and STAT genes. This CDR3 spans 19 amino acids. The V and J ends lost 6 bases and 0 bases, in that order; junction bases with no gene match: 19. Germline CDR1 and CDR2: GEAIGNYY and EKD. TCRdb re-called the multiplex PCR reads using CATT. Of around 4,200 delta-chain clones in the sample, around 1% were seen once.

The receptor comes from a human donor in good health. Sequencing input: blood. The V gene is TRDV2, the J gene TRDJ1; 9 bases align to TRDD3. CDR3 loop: CACSFLPMLGDSYTDKLIF. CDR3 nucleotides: TGTGCCTGTTCGTTCCTTCCCATGCTGGGGGATTCGTACACCGATAAACTCATCTTT.